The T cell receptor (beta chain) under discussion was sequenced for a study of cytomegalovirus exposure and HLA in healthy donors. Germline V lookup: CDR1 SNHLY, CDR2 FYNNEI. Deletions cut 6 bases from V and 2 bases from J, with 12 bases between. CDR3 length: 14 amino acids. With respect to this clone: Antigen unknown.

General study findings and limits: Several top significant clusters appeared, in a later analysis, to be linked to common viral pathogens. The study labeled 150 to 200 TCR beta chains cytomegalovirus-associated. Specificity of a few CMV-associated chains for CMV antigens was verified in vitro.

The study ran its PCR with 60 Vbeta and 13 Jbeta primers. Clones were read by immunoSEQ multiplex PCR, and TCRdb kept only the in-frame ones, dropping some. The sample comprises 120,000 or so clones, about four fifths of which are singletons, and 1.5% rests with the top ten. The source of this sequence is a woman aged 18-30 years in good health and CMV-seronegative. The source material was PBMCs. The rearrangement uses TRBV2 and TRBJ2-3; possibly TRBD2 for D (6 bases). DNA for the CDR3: TGTGCCAGCAGCTCGGCGGGACCCACAGATACGCAGTATTTT. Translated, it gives CASSSAGPTDTQYF.